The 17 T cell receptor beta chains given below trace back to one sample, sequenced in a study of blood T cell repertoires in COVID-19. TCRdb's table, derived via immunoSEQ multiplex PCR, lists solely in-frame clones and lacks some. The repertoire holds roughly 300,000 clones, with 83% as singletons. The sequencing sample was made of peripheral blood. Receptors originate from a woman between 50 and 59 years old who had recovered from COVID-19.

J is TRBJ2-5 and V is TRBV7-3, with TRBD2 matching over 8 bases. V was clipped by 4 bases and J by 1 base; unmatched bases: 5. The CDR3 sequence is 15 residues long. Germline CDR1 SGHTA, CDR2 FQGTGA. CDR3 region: CASSSGGGLQETQYF. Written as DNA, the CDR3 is TGTGCCAGCAGCTCTGGCGGGGGGCTCCAAGAGACCCAGTACTTC.

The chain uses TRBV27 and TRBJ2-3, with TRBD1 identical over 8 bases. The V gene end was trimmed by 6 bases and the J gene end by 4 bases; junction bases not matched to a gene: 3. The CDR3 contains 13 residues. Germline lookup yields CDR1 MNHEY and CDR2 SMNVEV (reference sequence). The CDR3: CASRGTGADTQYF. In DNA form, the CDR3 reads TGTGCCAGCAGAGGGACAGGTGCAGATACGCAGTATTTT.

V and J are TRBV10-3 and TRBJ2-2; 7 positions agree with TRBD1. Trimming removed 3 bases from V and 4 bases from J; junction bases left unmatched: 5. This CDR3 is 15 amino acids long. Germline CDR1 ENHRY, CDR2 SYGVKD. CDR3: CAISDPQGSTGELFF. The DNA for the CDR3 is TGTGCCATCAGTGATCCACAGGGGAGCACCGGGGAGCTGTTTTTT.

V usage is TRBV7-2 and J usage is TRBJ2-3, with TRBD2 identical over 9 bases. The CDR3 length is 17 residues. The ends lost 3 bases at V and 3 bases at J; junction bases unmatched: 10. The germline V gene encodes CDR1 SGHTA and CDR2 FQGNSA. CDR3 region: CASSFSSGRYETDTQYF. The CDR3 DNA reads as TGTGCCAGCAGCTTCTCGAGCGGGAGGTATGAGACAGATACGCAGTATTTT.

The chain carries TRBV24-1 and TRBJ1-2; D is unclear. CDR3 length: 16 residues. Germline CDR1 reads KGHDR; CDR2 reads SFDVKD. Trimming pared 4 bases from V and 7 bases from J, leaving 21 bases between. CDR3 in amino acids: CATSDPKARMEAGYTF. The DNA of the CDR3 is TGTGCCACCAGTGACCCAAAGGCCCGAATGGAGGCTGGCTACACCTTC.

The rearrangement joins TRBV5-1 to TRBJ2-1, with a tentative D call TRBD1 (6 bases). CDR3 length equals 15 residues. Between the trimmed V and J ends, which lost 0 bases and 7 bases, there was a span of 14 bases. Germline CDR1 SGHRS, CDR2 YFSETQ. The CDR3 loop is CASSLAGDTWNEQFF. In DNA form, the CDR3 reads TGCGCCAGCAGCTTGGCCGGGGACACTTGGAATGAGCAGTTCTTC. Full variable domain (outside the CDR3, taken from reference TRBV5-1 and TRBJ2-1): KAGVTQTPRYLIKTRGQQVTLSCSPISGHRSVSWYQQTPGQGLQFLFEYFSETQRNKGNFPGRFSGRQFSNSRSEMNVSTLELGDSALYLCASSLAGDTWNEQFFGPGTRLTVL.

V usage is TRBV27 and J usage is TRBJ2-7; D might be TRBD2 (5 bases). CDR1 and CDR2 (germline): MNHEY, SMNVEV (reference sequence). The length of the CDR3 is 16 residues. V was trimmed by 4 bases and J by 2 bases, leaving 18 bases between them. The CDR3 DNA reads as TGTGCCAGCAGTTCAAGAACTAGACAATCCCCCTACGAGCAGTACTTC. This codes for CASSSRTRQSPYEQYF.

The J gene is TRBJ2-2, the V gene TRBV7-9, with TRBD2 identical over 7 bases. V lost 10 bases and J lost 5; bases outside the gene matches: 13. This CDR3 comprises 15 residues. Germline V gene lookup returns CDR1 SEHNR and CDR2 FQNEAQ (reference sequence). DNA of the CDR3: TGTGCCAAGGAGTGGGCTAGCGGAGGTACCGGGGAGCTGTTTTTT. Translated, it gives CAKEWASGGTGELFF.

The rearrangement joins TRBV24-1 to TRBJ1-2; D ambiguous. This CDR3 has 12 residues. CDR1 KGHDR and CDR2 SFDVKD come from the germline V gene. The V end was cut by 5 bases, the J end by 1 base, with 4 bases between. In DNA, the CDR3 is TGTGCCACCAGTGCCCATAACTATGGCTACACCTTC. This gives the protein CATSAHNYGYTF.

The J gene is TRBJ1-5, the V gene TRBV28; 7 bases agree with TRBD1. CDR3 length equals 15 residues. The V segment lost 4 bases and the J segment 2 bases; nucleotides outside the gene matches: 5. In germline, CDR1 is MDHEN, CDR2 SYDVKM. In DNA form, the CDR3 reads TGTGCCAGCAGTTATTACAGGGGAGGCAATCAGCCCCAGCATTTT. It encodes CASSYYRGGNQPQHF.

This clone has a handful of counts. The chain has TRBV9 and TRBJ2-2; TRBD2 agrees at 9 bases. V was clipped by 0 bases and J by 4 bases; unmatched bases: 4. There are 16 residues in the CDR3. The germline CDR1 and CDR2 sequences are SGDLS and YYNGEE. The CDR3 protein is CASSVVAGASTGELFF. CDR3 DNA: TGTGCCAGCAGCGTAGTAGCGGGAGCTAGCACCGGGGAGCTGTTTTTT. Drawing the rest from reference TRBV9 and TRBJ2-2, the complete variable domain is DSGVTQTPKHLITATGQRVTLRCSPRSGDLSVYWYQQSLDQGLQFLIQYYNGEERAKGNILERFSAQQFPDLHSELNLSSLELGDSALYFCASSVVAGASTGELFFGEGSRLTVL.

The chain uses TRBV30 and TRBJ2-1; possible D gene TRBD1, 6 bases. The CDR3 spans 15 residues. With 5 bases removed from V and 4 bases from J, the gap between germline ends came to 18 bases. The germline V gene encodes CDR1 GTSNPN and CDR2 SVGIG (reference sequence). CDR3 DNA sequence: TGTGCCTGGGGAGCCCTGGGGGCTGGATACAATGAGCAGTTCTTC. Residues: CAWGALGAGYNEQFF.

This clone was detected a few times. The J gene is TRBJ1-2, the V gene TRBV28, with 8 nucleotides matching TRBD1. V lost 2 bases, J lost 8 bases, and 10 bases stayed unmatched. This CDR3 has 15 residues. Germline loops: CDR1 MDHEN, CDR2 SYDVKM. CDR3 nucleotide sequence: TGTGCCAGCAGTTTACAGGGGGCGCCGGGGGGCGGCTACACCTTC. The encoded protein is CASSLQGAPGGGYTF.

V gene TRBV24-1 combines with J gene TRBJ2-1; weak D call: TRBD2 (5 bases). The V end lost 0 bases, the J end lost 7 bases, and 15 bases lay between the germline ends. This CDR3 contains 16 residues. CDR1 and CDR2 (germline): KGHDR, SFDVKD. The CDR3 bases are TGTGCCACCAGTGATTTGCTAGCTTCCGCTTTGAATGAGCAGTTCTTC. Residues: CATSDLLASALNEQFF.

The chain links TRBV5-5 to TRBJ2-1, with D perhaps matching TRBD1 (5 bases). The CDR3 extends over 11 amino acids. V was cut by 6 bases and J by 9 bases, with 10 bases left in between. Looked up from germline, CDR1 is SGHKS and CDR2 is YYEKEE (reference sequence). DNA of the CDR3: TGTGCCAGCAATGACAGATTTGAGCAGTTCTTC. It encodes CASNDRFEQFF.

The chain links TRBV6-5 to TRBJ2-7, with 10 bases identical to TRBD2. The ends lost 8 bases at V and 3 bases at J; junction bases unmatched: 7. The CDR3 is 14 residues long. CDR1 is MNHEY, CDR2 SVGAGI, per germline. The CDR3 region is CASLPQREGYEQYF. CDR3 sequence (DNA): TGTGCCAGCCTCCCTCAGCGGGAGGGCTACGAGCAGTACTTC.

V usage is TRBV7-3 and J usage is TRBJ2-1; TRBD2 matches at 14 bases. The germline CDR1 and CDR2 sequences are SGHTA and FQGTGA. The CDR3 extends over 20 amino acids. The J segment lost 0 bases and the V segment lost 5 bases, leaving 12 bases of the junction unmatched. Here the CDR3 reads CASSIGGTSGSLGSYNEQFF. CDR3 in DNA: TGTGCCAGCAGCATAGGCGGGACTAGCGGGAGTTTAGGCTCCTACAATGAGCAGTTCTTC.